Below, 25 T cell receptor beta chains from the same sample are listed, as sequenced in a study of blood T cell repertoires in COVID-19. Sequenced by immunoSEQ multiplex PCR; TCRdb stores in-frame clones only, minus some. This table has 150,000 to 200,000 clones, around 79% appearing once. The sequencing input was peripheral blood. Receptor source: a woman aged 40 to 50 with COVID-19, enrolled during active disease.

The rearrangement joins TRBV30 to TRBJ1-2, with TRBD1 identical over 7 bases. Germline trimming cut 0 bases from V and 6 bases from J; bases unmatched to any gene: 13. CDR1 is GTSNPN and CDR2 is SVGIG in the germline V gene (reference sequence). The CDR3 has 16 residues. CDR3: CAWSVFMRGTEDGYTF. In nucleotides, the CDR3 is TGTGCCTGGAGTGTATTCATGAGGGGGACAGAGGATGGCTACACCTTC.

This clone has a single count. The V call is TRBV6-6, the J call TRBJ2-1; the match to TRBD2 covers 10 bases. The J segment lost 5 bases and the V segment lost 4 bases, leaving 5 bases of the junction unmatched. CDR1 MNHNY and CDR2 SVGAGI come from the germline V gene (reference sequence). CDR3 size: 15 residues. DNA of the CDR3: TGTGCCAGCAGTTCCGGGACTAGCGTAGACAATGAGCAGTTCTTC. It encodes CASSSGTSVDNEQFF.

V and J are TRBV5-6 and TRBJ1-2; the D gene is possibly TRBD1 (5 bases). This CDR3 comprises 14 residues. Germline-derived CDR1 and CDR2 are SGHDT and YYEEEE. Trimming took off 5 bases at V and 6 bases at J, with 17 bases between the two ends. The CDR3 sequence is CASSSTGNSNGYTF. For the CDR3, the DNA is TGTGCCAGCAGTTCTACAGGAAACAGTAATGGCTACACCTTC.

This rearrangement joins TRBV25-1 to TRBJ2-7; D ambiguous. This CDR3 has 12 residues. The V gene's germline CDR1 is MGHDK and CDR2 SYGVNS. With 3 bases removed from V and 6 bases from J, the gap between germline ends came to 9 bases. CDR3 nucleotide sequence: TGTGCCAGCAGTGACAGGTCTGCCGAGCAGTACTTC. Translation gives CASSDRSAEQYF.

This rearrangement joins TRBV29-1 to TRBJ1-1; tentative D call: TRBD1 (6 bases). Germline V gene lookup returns CDR1 SQVTM and CDR2 ANQGSEA. The CDR3 runs 13 residues. V was clipped by 5 bases and J by 1 base, with 11 bases between them. The CDR3 loop reads CSVRPQGNTEAFF. CDR3 bases: TGCAGCGTTCGGCCACAGGGGAACACTGAAGCTTTCTTT.

This chain links TRBV5-6 with TRBJ1-2; TRBD1 might be the D (6 bases). Germline CDR1 is SGHDT and CDR2 is YYEEEE. This CDR3 is built from 15 residues. The ends were cut back, 2 bases at V and 4 bases at J, with 15 bases in the middle. The CDR3 spells CASSLKDSFLYGYTF. CDR3 nucleotides: TGTGCCAGCAGCTTAAAGGACAGTTTCCTCTATGGCTACACCTTC. Using reference TRBV5-6 and TRBJ1-2 for the parts outside the CDR3, the full variable domain is DAGVTQSPTHLIKTRGQQVTLRCSPKSGHDTVSWYQQALGQGPQFIFQYYEEEERQRGNFPDRFSGHQFPNYSSELNVNALLLGDSALYLCASSLKDSFLYGYTFGSGTRLTVV.

This chain links TRBV15 with TRBJ1-4; the match to TRBD1 covers 11 bases. Germline V gene data show CDR1 as LNHNV and CDR2 as YYDKDF (reference sequence). J lost 2 bases, V lost 5 bases, and 4 bases had no gene match. CDR3 size: 16 residues. The CDR3 loop is CATSWTGGATNEKLFF. DNA for the CDR3: TGTGCCACCAGCTGGACAGGGGGCGCGACTAATGAAAAACTGTTTTTT.

The CDR3 DNA reads TGTGCCAGCAACCTCGGGGGGGGCCACACTGAAGCTTTCTTT. This encodes CASNLGGGHTEAFF. V and J are TRBV11-2 and TRBJ1-1, with a possible D match to TRBD1 (6 bases). The germline V and J ends were trimmed by 7 bases and 3 bases, with 15 bases remaining between them. CDR3 length equals 14 residues. CDR1 is SGHAT and CDR2 is FQNNGV in the germline V gene.

The chain combines TRBV27 with TRBJ2-7, with D possibly matching TRBD2 (6 bases). This CDR3 comprises 17 residues. V lost 2 bases and J 7 bases, leaving 24 bases between the germline ends. Germline CDR1 MNHEY, CDR2 SMNVEV (reference sequence). This chain's CDR3 is CASSLRARTTWVREQYF. CDR3 nucleotide sequence: TGTGCCAGCAGTTTACGGGCCAGGACTACCTGGGTCAGGGAGCAGTACTTC.

V is TRBV2 and J is TRBJ2-1; 9 bases agree with TRBD2. The CDR3 runs to 16 residues. The trim removed 10 bases at V and 2 bases at J, leaving 12 bases unmatched. Germline loops: CDR1 SNHLY, CDR2 FYNNEI. CDR3 protein: CANKRVAGDTYNEQFF. The CDR3 DNA reads TGTGCCAACAAGAGAGTAGCGGGGGATACCTACAATGAGCAGTTCTTC.

The chain employs TRBV7-6 and TRBJ1-6; unclear D gene. The ends were cut back, 3 bases at V and 9 bases at J, with 9 bases in the middle. Germline V CDR1 and CDR2: SGHVS, FNYEAQ. The CDR3 loop spans 13 amino acids. CDR3 region: CASSFDEGSPLHF. DNA for the CDR3: TGTGCCAGCAGCTTCGATGAGGGTTCACCCCTCCACTTT.

This chain connects TRBV25-1 to TRBJ1-1; D is unclear. The germline V gene encodes CDR1 MGHDK and CDR2 SYGVNS. The CDR3 loop spans 12 amino acids. V was shortened by 4 bases and J by 4 bases, with 7 bases between the two germline ends. CDR3 protein: CASSGEVTEAFF. The DNA of the CDR3 is TGTGCCAGCAGTGGGGAGGTCACTGAAGCTTTCTTT.

The chain is built from TRBV5-6 and TRBJ2-6; D not resolved. The germline V gene has CDR1 SGHDT and CDR2 YYEEEE. CDR3 size: 16 residues. The germline V and J ends were trimmed by 3 bases and 0 bases, with 10 bases remaining between them. The CDR3 DNA is TGTGCCAGCAGCTCCACAGAAAGCTCTGGGGCCAACGTCCTGACTTTC. Translating gives CASSSTESSGANVLTF.

V and J are TRBV6-5 and TRBJ1-2; a weak D match, TRBD1 (5 bases). CDR1 and CDR2 (germline): MNHEY, SVGAGI. There are 14 residues in the CDR3. Trimming shortened V by 0 bases and J by 7 bases, and 12 bases separated the two germline ends. The CDR3: CASSYSGVLPGYTF. CDR3 nucleotides: TGTGCCAGCAGTTACTCAGGGGTCCTTCCTGGCTACACCTTC.

The J gene is TRBJ2-1, the V gene TRBV24-1; D call uncertain. V lost 4 bases, J lost 7 bases, and 4 bases lay in between. CDR3 length: 11 amino acids. In germline, CDR1 is KGHDR, CDR2 SFDVKD. The CDR3 region is CATSDSNEQFF. In DNA form, the CDR3 reads TGTGCCACCAGTGACAGTAATGAGCAGTTCTTC.

The rearrangement uses TRBV2 and TRBJ2-2, with 9 bases lining up with TRBD1. The trim removed 6 bases at V and 3 bases at J, leaving 2 bases unmatched. The germline CDR1 and CDR2 sequences are SNHLY and FYNNEI. The CDR3 totals 14 residues. Here the CDR3 DNA reads TGTGCCAGCAGCTGGACAGGGGACACCGGGGAGCTGTTTTTT. The encoded protein is CASSWTGDTGELFF.

This clone was counted a few times. J is TRBJ1-5 and V is TRBV7-9; TRBD1 might be the D (5 bases). V dropped 1 base and J dropped 5 bases, with 9 bases sitting between them. The germline CDR1 and CDR2 sequences are SEHNR and FQNEAQ (reference sequence). CDR3 size: 14 residues. The DNA of the CDR3 is TGTGCCAGCAGCTTAGTGGGGGAGGATCAGCCCCAGCATTTT. Translated: CASSLVGEDQPQHF. The full variable domain, completed using reference TRBV7-9 and TRBJ1-5, is DTGVSQNPRHKITKRGQNVTFRCDPISEHNRLYWYRQTLGQGPEFLTYFQNEAQLEKSRLLSDRFSAERPKGSFSTLEIQRTEQGDSAMYLCASSLVGEDQPQHFGDGTRLSIL.

This clone has only a few counts. The chain joins TRBV15 to TRBJ1-5, with D possibly TRBD1 on 5 matching bases. V shed 0 bases and J shed 2 bases, with 11 bases lying between them. Germline CDR1 and CDR2: LNHNV and YYDKDF (reference sequence). The CDR3 extends over 16 amino acids. The CDR3 protein is CATSRDLGGGNQPQHF. The DNA of the CDR3 is TGTGCCACCAGCAGAGATCTGGGGGGTGGCAATCAGCCCCAGCATTTT.

V and J are TRBV5-1 and TRBJ1-2, with D unresolved. Trimming cost V 4 bases and J 4 bases, with 14 bases left between them. Looked up from germline, CDR1 is SGHRS and CDR2 is YFSETQ. The CDR3 is 14 residues long. For the CDR3, the DNA is TGCGCCAGCAGCCCCCGGCGGGGAGGCTATGGCTACACCTTC. This translates into CASSPRRGGYGYTF.

This clone was seen once. CDR3 in DNA: TGTGCCTGGAGTGTACAGGACAGAACAGAGCAGTACTTC. Translating gives CAWSVQDRTEQYF. The chain uses TRBV30 and TRBJ2-7; maybe TRBD1 (6 bases). V was pared by 0 bases and J by 7 bases, with 13 bases between. Germline assignment: CDR1 GTSNPN and CDR2 SVGIG (reference sequence). This CDR3 is built from 13 residues.

V usage is TRBV9 and J usage is TRBJ2-2; D is ambiguous. Trimming cost V 4 bases and J 3 bases, with 4 bases left between them. Germline V gene data show CDR1 as SGDLS and CDR2 as YYNGEE. The CDR3 sequence is 12 residues long. DNA of the CDR3: TGTGCCAGCAGCCCAGACACCGGGGAGCTGTTTTTT. Its protein product is CASSPDTGELFF.

This clone has a single count. The chain is built from TRBV5-1 and TRBJ1-1; D uncertain. The CDR3 runs to 14 residues. V lost 0 bases and J lost 0, with 6 bases in between. CDR1 SGHRS and CDR2 YFSETQ come from the germline V gene. CDR3 residues: CASSLGLMNTEAFF. The CDR3 DNA reads as TGCGCCAGCAGCTTGGGACTGATGAACACTGAAGCTTTCTTT.

The chain has TRBV19 and TRBJ2-1; D perhaps matches TRBD2 (6 bases). The CDR3 totals 15 residues. V lost 6 bases to trimming and J lost 5 bases, with 17 bases between them. Germline CDR1 LNHDA, CDR2 SQIVND (reference sequence). The CDR3, as DNA: TGTGCCAGTAGCCGGGGACTTGGAACCAACAATGAGCAGTTCTTC. Translating gives CASSRGLGTNNEQFF.

The chain has TRBV6-6 and TRBJ1-5; possible D gene TRBD1, 6 bases. The germline CDR1 and CDR2 sequences are MNHNY and SVGAGI (reference sequence). This CDR3 is built from 15 residues. V was cut by 7 bases and J by 7 bases, with 20 bases left in between. The CDR3 spells CASTLGIQGGQPQHF. The CDR3 nucleotides read TGTGCCAGCACCCTGGGAATACAGGGCGGACAGCCCCAGCATTTT.

This chain connects TRBV18 to TRBJ1-3; maybe TRBD1 (5 bases). Trimming pared 6 bases from V and 4 bases from J, leaving 13 bases between. Germline values: CDR1 KGHSH, CDR2 LQKENI. This CDR3 has 14 amino acids. CDR3 protein: CASSPMEGGNTIYF. The CDR3, as DNA: TGTGCCAGCTCTCCAATGGAGGGGGGAAACACCATATATTTT.